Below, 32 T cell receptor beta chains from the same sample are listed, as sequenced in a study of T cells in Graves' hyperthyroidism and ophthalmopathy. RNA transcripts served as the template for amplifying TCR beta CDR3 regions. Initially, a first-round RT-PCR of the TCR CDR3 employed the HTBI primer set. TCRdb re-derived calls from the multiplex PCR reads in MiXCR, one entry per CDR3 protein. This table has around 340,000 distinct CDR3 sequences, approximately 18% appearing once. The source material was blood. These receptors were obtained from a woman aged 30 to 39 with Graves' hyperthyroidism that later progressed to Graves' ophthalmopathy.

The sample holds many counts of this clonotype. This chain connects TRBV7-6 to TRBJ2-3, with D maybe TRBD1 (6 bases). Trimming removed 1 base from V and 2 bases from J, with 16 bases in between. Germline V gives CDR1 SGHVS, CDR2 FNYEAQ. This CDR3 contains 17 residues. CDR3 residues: CASSLERDTADTDTQYF. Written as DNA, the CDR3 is TGTGCCAGCAGCTTAGAACGGGACACAGCGGACACAGATACGCAGTATTTT.

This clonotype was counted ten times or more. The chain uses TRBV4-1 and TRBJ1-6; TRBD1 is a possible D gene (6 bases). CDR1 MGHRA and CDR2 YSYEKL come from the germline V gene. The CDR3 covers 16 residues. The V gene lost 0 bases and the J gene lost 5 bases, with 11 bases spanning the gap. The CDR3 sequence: CASSQDRGQNNSPLHF. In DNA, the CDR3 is TGCGCCAGCAGCCAAGATCGGGGACAAAATAATTCACCCCTCCACTTT.

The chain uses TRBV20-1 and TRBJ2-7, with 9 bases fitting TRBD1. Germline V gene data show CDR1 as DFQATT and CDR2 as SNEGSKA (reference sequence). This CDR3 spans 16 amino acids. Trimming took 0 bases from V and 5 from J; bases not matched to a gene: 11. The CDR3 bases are TGCAGTGCTAGAGATCTCTTGGGACAGGGAGTTCACGAGCAGTACTTC. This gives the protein CSARDLLGQGVHEQYF.

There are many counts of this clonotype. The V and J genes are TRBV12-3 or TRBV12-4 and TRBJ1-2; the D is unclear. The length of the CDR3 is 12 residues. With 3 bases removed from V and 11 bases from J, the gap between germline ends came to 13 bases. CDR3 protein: CASSFARSGYTF. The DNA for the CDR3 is TGTGCCAGCAGTTTCGCCAGGTCTGGGTACACCTTC.

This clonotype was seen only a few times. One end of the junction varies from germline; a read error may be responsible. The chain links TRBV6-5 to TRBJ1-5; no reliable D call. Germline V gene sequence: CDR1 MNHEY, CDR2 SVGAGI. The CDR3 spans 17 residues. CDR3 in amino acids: CASSYSDNHMSNQPQHF. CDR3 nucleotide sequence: TGTGCCAGCAGCTACTCAGATAACCATATGAGCAATCAGCCCCAGCATTTT.

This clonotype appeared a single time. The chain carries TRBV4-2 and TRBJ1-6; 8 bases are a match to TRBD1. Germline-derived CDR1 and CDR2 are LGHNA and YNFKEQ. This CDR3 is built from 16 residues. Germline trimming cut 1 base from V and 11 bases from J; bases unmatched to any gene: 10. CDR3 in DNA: TGTGCCAGCAGCCAAGTCGTGACAGGGGAGGCTACACCCCTCCACTTT. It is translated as CASSQVVTGEATPLHF.

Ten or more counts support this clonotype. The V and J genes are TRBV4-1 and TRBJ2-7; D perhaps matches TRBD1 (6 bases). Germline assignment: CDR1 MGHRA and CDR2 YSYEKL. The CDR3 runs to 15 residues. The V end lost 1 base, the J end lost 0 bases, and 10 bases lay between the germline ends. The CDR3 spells CASSQGQGSSYEQYF. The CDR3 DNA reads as TGCGCCAGCAGCCAAGGCCAGGGGAGCTCCTACGAGCAGTACTTC.

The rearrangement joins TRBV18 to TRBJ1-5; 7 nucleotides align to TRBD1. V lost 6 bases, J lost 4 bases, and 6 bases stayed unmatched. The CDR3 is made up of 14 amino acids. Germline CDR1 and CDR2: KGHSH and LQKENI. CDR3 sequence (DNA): TGTGCCAGCTCCGACAGGGAAGGGAATCAGCCCCAGCATTTT. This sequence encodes CASSDREGNQPQHF.

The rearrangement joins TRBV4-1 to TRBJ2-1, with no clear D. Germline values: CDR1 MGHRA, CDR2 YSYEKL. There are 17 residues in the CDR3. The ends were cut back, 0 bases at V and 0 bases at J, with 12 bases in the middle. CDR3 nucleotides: TGCGCCAGCAGCCAAGATCACGTCTGGAGCTCCTACAATGAGCAGTTCTTC. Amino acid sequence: CASSQDHVWSSYNEQFF.

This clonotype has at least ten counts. CDR3 amino acids: CASSPKRTTFRGYEQYF. CDR3 nucleotide sequence: TGTGCCAGCAGCCCAAAGCGGACGACCTTTAGGGGGTACGAGCAGTACTTC. The V call is TRBV11-1, the J call TRBJ2-7, with a weak D call TRBD1 (6 bases). The CDR3 spans 17 residues. The V gene's germline CDR1 is SGHAT and CDR2 FQDESV (reference sequence). V shed 5 bases and J shed 4 bases, with 24 bases lying between them.

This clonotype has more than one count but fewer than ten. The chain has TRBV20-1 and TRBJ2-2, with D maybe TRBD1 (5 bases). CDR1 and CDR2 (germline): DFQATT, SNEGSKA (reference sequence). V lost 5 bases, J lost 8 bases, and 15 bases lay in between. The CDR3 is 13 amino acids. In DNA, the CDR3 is TGCAGTGCTTCAGGGATGTTGGAAGGGGAGCTGTTTTTT. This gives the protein CSASGMLEGELFF.

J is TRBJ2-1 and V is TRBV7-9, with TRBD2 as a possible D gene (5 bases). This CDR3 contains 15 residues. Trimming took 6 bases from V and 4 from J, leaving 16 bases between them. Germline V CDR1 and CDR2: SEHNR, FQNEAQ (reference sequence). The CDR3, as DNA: TGTGCCAGCAGGGATGACGGGAAAATATACAATGAGCAGTTCTTC. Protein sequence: CASRDDGKIYNEQFF.

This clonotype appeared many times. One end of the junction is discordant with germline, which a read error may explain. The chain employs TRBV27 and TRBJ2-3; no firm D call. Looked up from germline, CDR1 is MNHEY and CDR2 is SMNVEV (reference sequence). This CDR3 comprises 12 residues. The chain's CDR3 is CASSLTADTQYF. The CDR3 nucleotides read TGCGCCAGCAGCTTGACGGCAGATACGCAGTATTTT.

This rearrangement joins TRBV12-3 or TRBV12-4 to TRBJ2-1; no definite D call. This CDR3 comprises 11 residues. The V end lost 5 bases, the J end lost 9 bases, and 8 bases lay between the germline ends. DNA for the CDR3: TGTGCCAGCAGTCAAACGGTTGAGCAGTTCTTC. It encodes CASSQTVEQFF.

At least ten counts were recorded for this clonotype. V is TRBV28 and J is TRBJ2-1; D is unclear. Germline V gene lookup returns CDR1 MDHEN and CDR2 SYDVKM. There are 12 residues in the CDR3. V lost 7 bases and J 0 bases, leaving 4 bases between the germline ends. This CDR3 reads CASIGSYNEQFF. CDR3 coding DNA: TGTGCCAGCATCGGCTCCTACAATGAGCAGTTCTTC.

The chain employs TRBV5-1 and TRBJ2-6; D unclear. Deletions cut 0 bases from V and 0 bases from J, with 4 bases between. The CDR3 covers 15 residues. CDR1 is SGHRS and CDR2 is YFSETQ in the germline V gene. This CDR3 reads CASSLANSGANVLTF. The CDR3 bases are TGCGCCAGCAGCTTGGCTAACTCTGGGGCCAACGTCCTGACTTTC.

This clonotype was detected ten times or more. The CDR3 DNA sequence: TGTGCCAGCAGTTTAAGTGTGGGTGGCGAGCAGTACTTC. As protein: CASSLSVGGEQYF. The chain has TRBV28 and TRBJ2-7, with D unclear. There are 13 residues in the CDR3. Between the trimmed V and J ends, which lost 2 bases and 6 bases, there was a span of 11 bases. Per the germline V gene, CDR1 is MDHEN and CDR2 is SYDVKM.

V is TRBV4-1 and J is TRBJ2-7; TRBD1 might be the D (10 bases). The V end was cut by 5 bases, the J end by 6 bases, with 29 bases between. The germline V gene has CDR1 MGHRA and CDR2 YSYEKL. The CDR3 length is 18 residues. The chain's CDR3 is CASSEGQGFSGSFVEQYF. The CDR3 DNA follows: TGCGCCAGCAGCGAGGGACAGGGGTTTAGCGGGAGCTTCGTCGAGCAGTACTTC.

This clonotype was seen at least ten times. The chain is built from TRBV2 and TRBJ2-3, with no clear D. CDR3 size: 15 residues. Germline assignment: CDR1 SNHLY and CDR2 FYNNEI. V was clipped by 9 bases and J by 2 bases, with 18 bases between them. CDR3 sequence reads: CASYHPALTTDTQYF. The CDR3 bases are TGTGCCAGTTATCACCCGGCCCTCACCACAGATACGCAGTATTTT.

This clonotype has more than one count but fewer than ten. The CDR3 coding sequence is TGTGCCAGCAGCCCTGGACAGGGTCCTTCTTACGAGCAGTACTTC. Translated: CASSPGQGPSYEQYF. The gene calls are TRBV11-2 and TRBJ2-7; 8 positions match TRBD1. The CDR3 contains 15 residues. Germline V lookup: CDR1 SGHAT, CDR2 FQNNGV. V was pared by 5 bases and J by 4 bases, with 10 bases of the junction left unmatched.

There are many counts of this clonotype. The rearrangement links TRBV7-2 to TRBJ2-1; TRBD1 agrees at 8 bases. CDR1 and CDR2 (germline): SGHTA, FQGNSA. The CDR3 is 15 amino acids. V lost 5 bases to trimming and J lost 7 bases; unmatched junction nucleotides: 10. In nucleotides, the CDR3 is TGTGCCAGCAGCAGCCCGGACAGGGCCCGAAATGAGCAGTTCTTC. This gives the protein CASSSPDRARNEQFF.

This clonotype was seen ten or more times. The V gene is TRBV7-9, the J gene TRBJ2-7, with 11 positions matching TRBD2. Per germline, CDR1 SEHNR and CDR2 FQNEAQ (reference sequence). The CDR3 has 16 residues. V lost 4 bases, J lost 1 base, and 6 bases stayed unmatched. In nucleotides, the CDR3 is TGTGCCAGCAGCTCGAGACTAGCGGGGCGATCCTACGAGCAGTACTTC. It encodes CASSSRLAGRSYEQYF.

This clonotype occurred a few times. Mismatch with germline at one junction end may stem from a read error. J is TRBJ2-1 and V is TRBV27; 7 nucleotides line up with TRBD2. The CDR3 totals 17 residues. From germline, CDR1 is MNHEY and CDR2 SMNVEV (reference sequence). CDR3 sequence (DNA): TGTGCCAGCAGTCCTCAAATAGAGCGGGGACTTTACAATGAGCAGGTCTTC. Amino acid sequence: CASSPQIERGLYNEQVF.

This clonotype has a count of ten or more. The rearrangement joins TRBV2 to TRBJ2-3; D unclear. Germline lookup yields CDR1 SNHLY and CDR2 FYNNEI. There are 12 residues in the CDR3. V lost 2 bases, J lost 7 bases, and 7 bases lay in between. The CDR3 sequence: CASSEKGYTQYF. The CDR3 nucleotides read TGTGCCAGCAGTGAAAAGGGTTATACGCAGTATTTT.

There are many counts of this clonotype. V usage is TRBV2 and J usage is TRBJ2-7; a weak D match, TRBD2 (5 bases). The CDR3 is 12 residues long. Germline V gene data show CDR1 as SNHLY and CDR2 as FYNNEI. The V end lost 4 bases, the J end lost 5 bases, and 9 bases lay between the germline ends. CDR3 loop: CASSVSRDEQYF. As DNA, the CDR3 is TGTGCCAGCAGTGTCTCGAGGGACGAGCAGTACTTC.

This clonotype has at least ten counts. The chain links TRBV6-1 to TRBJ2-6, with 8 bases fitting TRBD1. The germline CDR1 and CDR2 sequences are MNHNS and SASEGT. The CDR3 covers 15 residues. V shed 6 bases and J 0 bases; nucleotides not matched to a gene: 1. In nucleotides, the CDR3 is TGTGCCAGCAGGGACAGGGTCTCTGGGGCCAACGTCCTGACTTTC. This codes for CASRDRVSGANVLTF.

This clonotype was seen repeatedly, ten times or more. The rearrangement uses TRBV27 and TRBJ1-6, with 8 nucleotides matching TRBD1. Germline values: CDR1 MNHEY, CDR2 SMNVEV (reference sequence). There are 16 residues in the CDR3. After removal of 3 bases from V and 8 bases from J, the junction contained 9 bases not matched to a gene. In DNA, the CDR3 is TGTGCCAGCAGTTTCGAGGCAGGGGGCGGTTATTCACCCCTCCACTTT. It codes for CASSFEAGGGYSPLHF.

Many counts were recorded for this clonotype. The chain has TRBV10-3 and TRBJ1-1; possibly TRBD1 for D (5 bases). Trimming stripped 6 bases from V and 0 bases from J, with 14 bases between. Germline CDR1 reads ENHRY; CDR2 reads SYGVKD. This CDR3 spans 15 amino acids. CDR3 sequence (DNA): TGTGCCATCAGGGACCCCGGGACGCTGAACACTGAAGCTTTCTTT. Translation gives CAIRDPGTLNTEAFF.

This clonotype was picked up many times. The DNA of the CDR3 is TGTGCCAGCAGCTTAGAAGGGTTAACGGTGAACACTGAAGCTTTCTTT. It specifies CASSLEGLTVNTEAFF. The chain couples TRBV7-8 to TRBJ1-1; no reliable D call. Trimming removed 1 base at V and 0 bases at J, with 12 bases between. CDR3 length: 16 amino acids. Germline V gives CDR1 SGHVS, CDR2 FQNEAQ. The complete variable domain, with remaining parts taken from reference TRBV7-8 and TRBJ1-1, reads GAGVSQSPRYKVAKRGQDVALRCDPISGHVSLFWYQQALGQGPEFLTYFQNEAQLDKSGLPSDRFFAERPEGSVSTLKIQRTQQEDSAVYLCASSLEGLTVNTEAFFGQGTRLTVV.

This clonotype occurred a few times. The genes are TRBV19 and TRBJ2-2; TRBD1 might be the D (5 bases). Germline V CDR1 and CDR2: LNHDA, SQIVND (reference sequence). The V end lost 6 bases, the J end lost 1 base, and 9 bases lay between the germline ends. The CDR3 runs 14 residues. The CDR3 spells CASRLQGNTGELFF. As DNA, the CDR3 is TGTGCCAGTAGGCTTCAGGGGAACACCGGGGAGCTGTTTTTT.

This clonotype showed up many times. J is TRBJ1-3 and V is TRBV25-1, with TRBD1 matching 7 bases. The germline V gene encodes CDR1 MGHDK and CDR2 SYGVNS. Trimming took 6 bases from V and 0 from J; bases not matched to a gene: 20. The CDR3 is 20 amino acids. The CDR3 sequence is CASSPDGTVHFKLSGNTIYF. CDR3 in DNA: TGTGCCAGCAGCCCGGACGGGACAGTTCACTTCAAGCTCTCTGGAAACACCATATATTTT.

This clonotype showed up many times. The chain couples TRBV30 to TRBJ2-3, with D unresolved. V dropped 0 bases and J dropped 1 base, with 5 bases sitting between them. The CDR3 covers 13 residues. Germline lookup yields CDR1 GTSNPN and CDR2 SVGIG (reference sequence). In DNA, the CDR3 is TGTGCCTGGAGTGTAGGCGGCACAGATACGCAGTATTTT. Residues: CAWSVGGTDTQYF.